This T cell receptor (beta chain) derives from a study of technical replicates of blood from several donors. V was clipped by 4 bases and J by 2 bases, with 15 bases between them. The CDR3 has 15 residues. Germline V gives CDR1 SGHRS, CDR2 YFSETQ. Some clones are missing from TCRdb's copy, which holds only in-frame ones; the method was immunoSEQ multiplex PCR. The table lists roughly 15,000 clones, approximately 84% of them singletons. Sequencing was carried out using PBMCs. The V and J genes are TRBV5-1 and TRBJ1-2, with D unresolved. This TCR came from a human donor in good health. The DNA of the CDR3 is TGCGCCAGCAGCATCGATCCGGGTTTCAACTATGGCTACACCTTC. Amino acid sequence: CASSIDPGFNYGYTF.